This is a list of T cell receptor beta chains from one sample in a study of a mutant IDH1 vaccine in newly diagnosed glioma. Only in-frame clones appear in the TCRdb table, and some are missing; sequencing was by immunoSEQ multiplex PCR. The table records about 22,000 clones, roughly 86% of them present only once. These TCRs' antigens remain unknown. Sequencing was performed on PBMCs, taken from a glioma patient whose treatment included an IDH1 peptide vaccine. The receptor set was obtained from a middle-aged woman with glioma. Each CDR3 is given with its conserved first and last residue. A D gene is named only where the DNA matches it firmly. Clone size is not always given. Where it is, it says once, few, many or a class for expanded clones.

CDR3aa | CDR3nt | v_gene | d_gene | j_gene | abundance
CASSLGTAQGAYGYTF | TGCGCCAGCAGCCTGGGGACAGCCCAGGGGGCCTATGGCTACACCTTC | TRBV4-3 | TRBD1 | TRBJ1-2 | .
CASSPMDNSPLHF | TGTGCCAGCAGTCCTATGGATAATTCACCCCTCCACTTT | TRBV6-6 | . | TRBJ1-6 | .
CAWSEGGPNIQYF | TGTGCCTGGAGTGAGGGTGGGCCAAACATTCAGTACTTC | TRBV30 | . | TRBJ2-4 | .
CASSEQGNTEAFF | TGTGCCAGCAGTGAACAGGGAAACACTGAAGCTTTCTTT | TRBV2 | . | TRBJ1-1 | .
CASSLEGGVNTEAFF | TGTGCCAGCAGCTTAGAGGGAGGCGTGAACACTGAAGCTTTCTTT | TRBV7-2 | . | TRBJ1-1 | .
CASSEAGYRYGYTF | TGTGCCAGCAGCGAAGCGGGGTATCGCTATGGCTACACCTTC | TRBV2 | . | TRBJ1-2 | .
CAWSTGPWGQPQHF | TGTGCCTGGAGCACCGGGCCCTGGGGACAGCCCCAGCATTTT | TRBV30 | . | TRBJ1-5 | .
CAISDPGGSYTEAFF | TGTGCCATCAGTGACCCTGGGGGGTCCTACACTGAAGCTTTCTTT | TRBV10-3 | . | TRBJ1-1 | .
CASSPGQGAEADTQYF | TGCGCCAGCAGCCCCGGACAGGGGGCAGAGGCAGATACGCAGTATTTT | TRBV4-1 | TRBD1 | TRBJ2-3 | .
CASSALRNQPQHF | TGTGCCAGCAGCGCGCTGCGCAATCAGCCCCAGCATTTT | TRBV19 | . | TRBJ1-5 | .
CASSLEGWGDETSEQYF | TGCGCCAGCAGCTTGGAAGGGTGGGGGGACGAGACTAGTGAGCAGTACTTC | TRBV5-1 | . | TRBJ2-7 | .
CASSLVSGGARETQYF | TGTGCCAGCAGCTTGGTGAGCGGGGGGGCCAGGGAGACCCAGTACTTC | TRBV5-6 | TRBD2 | TRBJ2-5 | once
CSVLIQGINTIYF | TGCAGCGTCCTGATCCAGGGTATCAACACCATATATTTT | TRBV29-1 | . | TRBJ1-3 | .
CASSGQGRTEAFF | TGCGCCAGCAGTGGACAGGGAAGAACTGAAGCTTTCTTT | TRBV10-1 | TRBD1 | TRBJ1-1 | .
CAVDSRANYGYTF | TGTGCTGTTGATAGCCGGGCTAACTATGGCTACACCTTC | TRBV19 | . | TRBJ1-2 | .
CASTSGLGRANYGYTF | TGTGCCAGTACCTCAGGGCTAGGCCGGGCTAACTATGGCTACACCTTC | TRBV19 | . | TRBJ1-2 | .
CASSLVSGYEQYF | TGCGCCAGCAGCTTGGTATCGGGGTACGAGCAGTACTTC | TRBV5-1 | . | TRBJ2-7 | .
CASSYSRAATYETQYF | TGTGCCAGCAGTTACTCGAGGGCTGCGACGTATGAGACCCAGTACTTC | TRBV6-5 | . | TRBJ2-5 | .
CASTKDTEAFF | TGTGCCAGCACGAAAGACACTGAAGCTTTCTTT | TRBV2 | . | TRBJ1-1 | .
CASNGQGIGNSPLHF | TGTGCCAGTAACGGACAGGGGATCGGTAATTCACCCCTCCACTTT | TRBV19 | TRBD1 | TRBJ1-6 | .
CAISEGAANEKLFF | TGTGCCATCAGTGAAGGAGCCGCTAATGAAAAACTGTTTTTT | TRBV10-3 | . | TRBJ1-4 | .
CASSPPGQGSPLNTEAFF | TGTGCCAGCTCACCTCCGGGACAGGGGTCGCCTTTGAACACTGAAGCTTTCTTT | TRBV18 | TRBD1 | TRBJ1-1 | .
CAIRDRDNSPLHF | TGTGCCATCAGGGACAGGGATAATTCACCCCTCCACTTT | TRBV10-3 | TRBD1 | TRBJ1-6 | .
CASSLWDGGELFF | TGCGCCAGCAGCTTGTGGGACGGCGGGGAGCTGTTTTTT | TRBV5-1 | . | TRBJ2-2 | .
CASSERVEGRNEKLFF | TGCGCCAGCAGTGAGAGGGTGGAGGGCCGGAATGAAAAACTGTTTTTT | TRBV10-2 | . | TRBJ1-4 | .
CAWSAGTSGRPQSYNEQFF | TGTGCCTGGAGCGCCGGGACTAGCGGGAGGCCCCAGTCCTACAATGAGCAGTTCTTC | TRBV30 | TRBD2 | TRBJ2-1 | .
CAIGGSSYEQYF | TGTGCCATCGGGGGGTCCTCCTACGAGCAGTACTTC | TRBV10-3 | . | TRBJ2-7 | .
CASSESRGSTDEKLFF | TGTGCCAGCAGTGAATCCCGGGGTTCAACGGATGAAAAACTGTTTTTT | TRBV25-1 | . | TRBJ1-4 | .
CASSESGGFKSYGYTF | TGTGCCAGCAGTGAATCAGGGGGGTTTAAATCCTATGGCTACACCTTC | TRBV2 | TRBD1 | TRBJ1-2 | .
CAIRPPSGNTIYF | TGTGCCATCAGACCGCCCTCTGGAAACACCATATATTTT | TRBV10-3 | . | TRBJ1-3 | .
CASSETRLENNEQFF | TGTGCCAGCAGTGAGACGCGACTAGAGAACAATGAGCAGTTCTTC | TRBV6-4 | . | TRBJ2-1 | .
CSVRSNLLNTEAFF | TGCAGCGTTCGGTCGAACCTACTGAACACTGAAGCTTTCTTT | TRBV29-1 | . | TRBJ1-1 | .
CASSGDRLSKYNEQFF | TGTGCCAGCAGTGGGGATAGGCTATCGAAGTACAATGAGCAGTTCTTC | TRBV2 | . | TRBJ2-1 | .
CATALGTRAEQYF | TGTGCCACCGCGCTGGGGACTCGTGCGGAGCAGTACTTC | TRBV2 | . | TRBJ2-7 | .
CASSLVRGIQPQHF | TGTGCCAGCAGCTTAGTCCGGGGAATCCAGCCCCAGCATTTT | TRBV7-9 | . | TRBJ1-5 | .
CASSKRGPIYGYTF | TGTGCCAGCAGCAAAAGGGGACCGATCTATGGCTACACCTTC | TRBV21-1 | . | TRBJ1-2 | .
CASSFQYSNQPQHF | TGTGCCAGCAGCTTCCAGTATAGCAATCAGCCCCAGCATTTT | TRBV2 | . | TRBJ1-5 | .
CASSRREEKLFF | TGTGCCAGCAGCCGAAGGGAGGAAAAACTGTTTTTT | TRBV7-9 | . | TRBJ1-4 | .
CASWEQGNYGYTF | TGTGCCAGCTGGGAACAGGGGAACTATGGCTACACCTTC | TRBV2 | TRBD1 | TRBJ1-2 | .
CASSLGLAVYEQYF | TGTGCCAGCAGCTTGGGGCTAGCGGTTTACGAGCAGTACTTC | TRBV5-6 | TRBD2 | TRBJ2-7 | .
CASSQGRTGGSNGYTF | TGCGCCAGCAGCCAAGGGAGGACAGGGGGCAGCAATGGCTACACCTTC | TRBV4-1 | TRBD1 | TRBJ1-2 | .
CSVVAGEYETQYF | TGCAGCGTTGTTGCGGGGGAGTATGAGACCCAGTACTTC | TRBV29-1 | TRBD2 | TRBJ2-5 | .
CASSTTGTGYFGYTF | TGTGCCAGCAGCACTACCGGGACAGGTTATTTTGGCTACACCTTC | TRBV5-5 | TRBD1 | TRBJ1-2 | .
CSVRPGQSYGYTF | TGCAGCGTTCGCCCGGGACAGAGCTATGGCTACACCTTC | TRBV29-1 | TRBD1 | TRBJ1-2 | .
CASSTQGNRHSPLHF | TGTGCCAGCAGCACACAGGGGAACCGACATTCACCCCTCCACTTT | TRBV7-9 | TRBD1 | TRBJ1-6 | .
CVPVEYGYTF | TGCGTACCAGTCGAGTATGGCTACACCTTC | TRBV20-1 | . | TRBJ1-2 | .
CASRGDTGELFF | TGTGCCAGCAGGGGGGACACCGGGGAGCTGTTTTTT | TRBV25-1 | . | TRBJ2-2 | .
CASSSGSGGIGTDTQYF | TGTGCCAGCAGCTCCGGCAGCGGGGGGATTGGAACAGATACGCAGTATTTT | TRBV9 | TRBD2 | TRBJ2-3 | .
CASSLTHLSEQYF | TGTGCCAGCAGTTTGACTCATTTGAGCGAGCAGTACTTC | TRBV27 | . | TRBJ2-7 | .
CASSQDRLSVSYEQYF | TGTGCCAGCAGCCAAGATAGGCTCAGTGTCTCCTACGAGCAGTACTTC | TRBV4-2 | . | TRBJ2-7 | once
CAIRTGGTGELFF | TGTGCCATCCGGACAGGGGGAACCGGGGAGCTGTTTTTT | TRBV6-5 | TRBD1 | TRBJ2-2 | .
CASRPSRDTGELFF | TGTGCCAGCAGGCCAAGCAGGGACACCGGGGAGCTGTTTTTT | TRBV7-2 | . | TRBJ2-2 | few
CASSPEGTSGSYEQYF | TGTGCCAGCAGCCCAGAGGGGACTAGCGGGAGCTACGAGCAGTACTTC | TRBV7-2 | TRBD2 | TRBJ2-7 | .
CASSLGLAGLTYEQYF | TGCGCCAGCAGCTTGGGACTAGCGGGTCTAACCTACGAGCAGTACTTC | TRBV5-1 | TRBD2 | TRBJ2-7 | once
CASSYSKSVVLYEQYF | TGTGCCAGCAGTTACTCGAAATCGGTCGTGCTCTACGAGCAGTACTTC | TRBV6-5 | . | TRBJ2-7 | .
CASSLVGPAGGYTF | TGTGCCAGCAGCTTGGTGGGACCAGCGGGTGGCTACACCTTC | TRBV5-4 | . | TRBJ1-2 | .
CASSSTGADGYTF | TGTGCCAGCAGTTCGACAGGGGCTGATGGCTACACCTTC | TRBV6-4 | TRBD1 | TRBJ1-2 | .
CASGLGGNNQPQHF | TGTGCCAGCGGGTTGGGGGGAAACAATCAGCCCCAGCATTTT | TRBV2 | . | TRBJ1-5 | .
CASSETQNTEAFF | TGTGCCAGCTCAGAGACGCAGAACACTGAAGCTTTCTTT | TRBV18 | . | TRBJ1-1 | .